This T cell receptor (beta chain) was identified during a study of T cells in Graves' hyperthyroidism and ophthalmopathy. Amplified TCR beta CDR3 regions came from RNA transcripts. An initial round of RT-PCR targeting the TCR CDR3 relied on the HTBI primer set. TCRdb used MiXCR to reprocess the multiplex PCR reads, holding one entry per CDR3 protein. The data show under 600,000 distinct CDR3 sequences, 15% to 20% seen once. This clonotype was seen many times. Lactation, pregnancy, other autoimmune disease or uncontrolled infection led to exclusion of patients. Each diagnosis drew on symptoms, thyroxine, TRAb, thyroid ultrasound and orbital computed tomography findings. With 4 bases clipped from V and 6 bases from J, the junction kept 2 bases outside the gene matches. CDR1 is SGHAT and CDR2 is FQNNGV in the germline V gene. This CDR3 is built from 15 residues.

The chain has TRBV11-2 and TRBJ2-1, with 14 bases fitting TRBD2. The sequenced sample consisted of blood. This TCR was sampled from a woman in her forties with Graves' ophthalmopathy. In nucleotides, the CDR3 is TGTGCCAGCAGCTGGACTAGCGGGGGGTCCAATGAGCAGTTCTTC. Encoded protein: CASSWTSGGSNEQFF.